A selection of T cell receptor beta chains follows, all from one sample in a study of CD8 T cells in Susac syndrome. TCRdb re-called the immunoSEQ multiplex PCR reads through MiXCR, storing one row per CDR3 protein. The sample contains roughly 200,000 distinct CDR3 sequences, approximately 93% of which appear only once. Sequenced input: CD4+ T cells from PBMCs. These receptors originate from a human donor in good health. CDR3s include the opening cysteine and the closing phenylalanine or tryptophan.

TRBV19,TRBJ2-3,CASSFRDRGADTQYF
TRBV27,TRBJ2-5,CASRPRMGGETQYF
TRBV6-2/TRBV6-3,TRBJ2-2,CASSELDRGTGELFF
TRBV3-1,TRBJ2-7,CASSQEGQGAYEQYF
TRBV5-1,TRBJ1-3,CASTSLGDTIYF
TRBV30,TRBJ1-2,CAWSSQGYGYTF
TRBV13,TRBJ2-3,CASSVRQGADTDTQYF
TRBV5-1,TRBJ1-5,CASSLGQTGGNQPQHF
TRBV6-1,TRBJ2-2,CASRPFGQSANTGELFF
TRBV5-6,TRBJ1-2,CASSLVAGGYTF
TRBV29-1,TRBJ1-2,CSVEGQGAHGYTF
TRBV11-2,TRBJ2-3,CASRRADGGVTDTQYF
TRBV28,TRBJ2-4,CASSLTGNKNIQYF
TRBV19,TRBJ1-1,CASSTPGLGMNTEAFF
TRBV29-1,TRBJ2-3,CSVDRGSKTSSTDTQYF
TRBV20-1,TRBJ1-2,CSATTPTNYGYTF
TRBV7-9,TRBJ2-4,CASSSGEGQNKNIQYF
TRBV11-2,TRBJ2-2,CASSRARTATGELFF
TRBV7-6,TRBJ2-4,CASSLDPGGIQYF
TRBV13,TRBJ1-1,CASSLLLYGEGNTEAFF
TRBV20-1,TRBJ1-5,CSARDLGRGNQPQHF
TRBV3-1,TRBJ2-2,CASSPHAGSNTGELFF
TRBV19,TRBJ1-5,CASSPAMGGWGNQPQHF
TRBV19,TRBJ2-5,CASSIAQETQYF